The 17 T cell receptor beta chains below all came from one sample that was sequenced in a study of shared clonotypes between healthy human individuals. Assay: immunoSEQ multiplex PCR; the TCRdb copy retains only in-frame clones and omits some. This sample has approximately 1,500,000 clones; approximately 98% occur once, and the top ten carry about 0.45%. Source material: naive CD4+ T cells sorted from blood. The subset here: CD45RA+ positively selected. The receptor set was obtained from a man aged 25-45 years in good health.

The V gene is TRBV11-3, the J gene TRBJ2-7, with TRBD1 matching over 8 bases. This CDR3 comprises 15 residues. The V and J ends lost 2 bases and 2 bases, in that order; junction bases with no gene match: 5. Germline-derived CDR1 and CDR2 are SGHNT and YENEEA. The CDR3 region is CASSLRTGKAYEQYF. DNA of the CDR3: TGTGCCAGCAGCTTACGGACAGGGAAAGCCTACGAGCAGTACTTC. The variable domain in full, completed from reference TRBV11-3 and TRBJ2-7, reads EAGVVQSPRYKIIEKKQPVAFWCNPISGHNTLYWYLQNLGQGPELLIRYENEEAVDDSQLPKDRFSAERLKGVDSTLKIQPAELGDSAVYLCASSLRTGKAYEQYFGPGTRLTVT.

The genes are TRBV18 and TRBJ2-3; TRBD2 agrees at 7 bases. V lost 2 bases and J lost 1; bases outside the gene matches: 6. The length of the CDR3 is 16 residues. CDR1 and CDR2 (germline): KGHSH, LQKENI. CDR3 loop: CASSPVAGTGTDTQYF. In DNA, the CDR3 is TGTGCCAGCTCACCAGTAGCGGGCACGGGCACAGATACGCAGTATTTT.

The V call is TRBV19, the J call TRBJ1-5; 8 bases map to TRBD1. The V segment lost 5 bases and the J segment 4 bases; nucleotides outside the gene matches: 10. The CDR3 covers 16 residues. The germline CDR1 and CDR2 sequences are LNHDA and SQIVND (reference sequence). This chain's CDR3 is CASSWVGQVWNQPQHF. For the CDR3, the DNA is TGTGCCAGTAGTTGGGTGGGACAGGTCTGGAATCAGCCCCAGCATTTT.

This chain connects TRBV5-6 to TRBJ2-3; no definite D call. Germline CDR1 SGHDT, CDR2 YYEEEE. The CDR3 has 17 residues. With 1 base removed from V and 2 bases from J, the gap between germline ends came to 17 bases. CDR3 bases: TGTGCCAGCAGCTTGTTGTGCGGACCCACCCCCACAGATACGCAGTATTTT. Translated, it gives CASSLLCGPTPTDTQYF.

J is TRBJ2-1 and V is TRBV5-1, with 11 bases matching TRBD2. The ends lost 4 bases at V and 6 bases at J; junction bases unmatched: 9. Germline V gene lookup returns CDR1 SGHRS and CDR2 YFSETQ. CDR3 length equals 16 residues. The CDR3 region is CASSPIPGTSGNEQFF. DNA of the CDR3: TGCGCCAGCAGCCCGATCCCCGGGACTAGCGGCAATGAGCAGTTCTTC.

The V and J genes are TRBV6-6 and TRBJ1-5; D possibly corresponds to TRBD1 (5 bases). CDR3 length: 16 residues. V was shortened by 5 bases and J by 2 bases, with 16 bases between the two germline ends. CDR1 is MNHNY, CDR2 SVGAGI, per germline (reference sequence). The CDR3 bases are TGTGCCAGCAGTCCCCGTAGGCAGGGAGGCAATCAGCCCCAGCATTTT. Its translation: CASSPRRQGGNQPQHF.

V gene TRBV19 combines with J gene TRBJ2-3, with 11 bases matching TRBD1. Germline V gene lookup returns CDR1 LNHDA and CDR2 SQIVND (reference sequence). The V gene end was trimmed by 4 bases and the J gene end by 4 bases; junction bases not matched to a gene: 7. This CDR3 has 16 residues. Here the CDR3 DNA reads TGTGCCAGTAGTACCTCCTCGGGACAGGGGGCAGATACGCAGTATTTT. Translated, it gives CASSTSSGQGADTQYF.

The CDR3 DNA reads as TGTGCCAGCTCACTTATATCCGGGACAGGGGGCCCTGAAGCTTTCTTT. It translates to CASSLISGTGGPEAFF. This chain links TRBV18 with TRBJ1-1; 12 positions match TRBD1. CDR3 length equals 16 residues. Germline V gives CDR1 KGHSH, CDR2 LQKENI. The V and J ends lost 4 bases and 6 bases, in that order; junction bases with no gene match: 9.

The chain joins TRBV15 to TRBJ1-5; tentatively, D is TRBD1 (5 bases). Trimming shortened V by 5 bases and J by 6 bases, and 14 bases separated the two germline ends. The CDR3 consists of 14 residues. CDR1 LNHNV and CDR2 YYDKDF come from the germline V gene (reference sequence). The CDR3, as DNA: TGTGCCACCAGCCGCACGGGGGAGTTTCAGCCCCAGCATTTT. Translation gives CATSRTGEFQPQHF.

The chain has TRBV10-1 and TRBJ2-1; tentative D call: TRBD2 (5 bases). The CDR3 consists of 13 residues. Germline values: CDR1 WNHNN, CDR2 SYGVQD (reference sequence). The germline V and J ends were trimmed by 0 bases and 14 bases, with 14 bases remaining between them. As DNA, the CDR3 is TGCGCCAGCAGTGAGTCAGGCCGGGAAGAAGAGTTCTTC. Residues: CASSESGREEEFF.

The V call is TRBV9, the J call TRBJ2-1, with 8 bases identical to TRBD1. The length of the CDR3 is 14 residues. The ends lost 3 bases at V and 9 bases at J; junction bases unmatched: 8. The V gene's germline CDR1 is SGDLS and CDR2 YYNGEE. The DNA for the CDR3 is TGTGCCAGCAGCGCTTCAGGGGGCGGGTCTGAGCAGTTCTTC. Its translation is CASSASGGGSEQFF.

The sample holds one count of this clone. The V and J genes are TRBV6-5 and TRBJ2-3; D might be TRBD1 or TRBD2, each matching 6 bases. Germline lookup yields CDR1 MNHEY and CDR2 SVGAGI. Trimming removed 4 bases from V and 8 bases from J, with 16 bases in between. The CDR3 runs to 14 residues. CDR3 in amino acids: CASSSPGQAGTQYF. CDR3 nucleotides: TGTGCCAGCAGTTCTCCGGGACAAGCGGGTACGCAGTATTTT.

CDR3 amino acids: CAITNRMNTEAFF. CDR3 DNA: TGTGCCATCACCAATAGGATGAACACTGAAGCTTTCTTT. V gene TRBV10-3 combines with J gene TRBJ1-1; D is uncertain. Germline lookup yields CDR1 ENHRY and CDR2 SYGVKD. Trimming left V 7 bases short and J 0 bases short, with 9 bases between. The length of the CDR3 is 13 residues.

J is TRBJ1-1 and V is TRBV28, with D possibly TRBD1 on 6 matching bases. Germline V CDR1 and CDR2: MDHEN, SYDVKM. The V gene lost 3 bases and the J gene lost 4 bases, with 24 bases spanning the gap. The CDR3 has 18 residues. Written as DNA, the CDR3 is TGTGCCAGCAGTTTCCTTCCCCAGGGGTCCCCTGGGGGCACTGAAGCTTTCTTT. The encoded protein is CASSFLPQGSPGGTEAFF.

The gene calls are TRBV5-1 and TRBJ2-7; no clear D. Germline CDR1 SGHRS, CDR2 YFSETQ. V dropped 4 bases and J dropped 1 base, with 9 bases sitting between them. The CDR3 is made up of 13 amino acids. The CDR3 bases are TGCGCCAGCAGCCTTGAGGTTTCCTACGAGCAGTACTTC. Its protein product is CASSLEVSYEQYF. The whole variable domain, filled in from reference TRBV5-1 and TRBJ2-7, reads KAGVTQTPRYLIKTRGQQVTLSCSPISGHRSVSWYQQTPGQGLQFLFEYFSETQRNKGNFPGRFSGRQFSNSRSEMNVSTLELGDSALYLCASSLEVSYEQYFGPGTRLTVT.

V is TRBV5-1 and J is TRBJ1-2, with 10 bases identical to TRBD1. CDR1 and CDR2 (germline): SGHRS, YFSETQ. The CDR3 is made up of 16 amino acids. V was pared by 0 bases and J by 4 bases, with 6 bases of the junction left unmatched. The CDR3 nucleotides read TGCGCCAGCAGCTTGGGTTCGGGACAGGGGCTCTATGGCTACACCTTC. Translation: CASSLGSGQGLYGYTF.

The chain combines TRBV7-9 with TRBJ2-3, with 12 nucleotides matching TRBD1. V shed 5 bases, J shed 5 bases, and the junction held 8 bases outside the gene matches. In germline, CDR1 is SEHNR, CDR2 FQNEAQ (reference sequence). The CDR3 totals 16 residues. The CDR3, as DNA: TGTGCCAGCAGCCCGGGGACAGGGGGCGCAGGAGATACGCAGTATTTT. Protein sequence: CASSPGTGGAGDTQYF.